This T cell receptor (beta chain) comes out of a study of Ad26.COV2.S vaccination and SARS-CoV-2 variants. Findings and limits, study-wide: Vaccine and placebo recipients had comparable breadth of non-spike TCRs. Spike-specific TCR breadth was greater in vaccine than placebo recipients.

Per the germline V gene, CDR1 is LNHDA and CDR2 is SQIVND (reference sequence). This CDR3 has 16 amino acids. Trimming removed 3 bases at V and 4 bases at J, with 18 bases between. The data were produced by immunoSEQ multiplex PCR, yet TCRdb's version contains in-frame clones alone and is incomplete. This sample has around 450,000 clones, with about 88% found just once. Treatment denoted: roughly 20 received Ad26.COV2.S at low or high dose, single or two shots; about 5 received placebo; per-sample allocation not given. The study sampled participants on day 63 after the first vaccine or placebo injection. This clone was recorded once. Antigen specificity is unknown.

This chain connects TRBV19 to TRBJ1-2, with D unresolved. The sequencing here drew on peripheral blood, taken in a trial of Ad26.COV2.S vaccine versus placebo. The source of this sequence is a person aged 18-60 years who received the Ad26.COV2.S COVID-19 vaccine or a placebo. CDR3 nucleotide sequence: TGTGCCAGTAGTATTCCGATCCCGGGCAGGCCCTATGGCTACACCTTC. Translated: CASSIPIPGRPYGYTF.